This T cell receptor (beta chain) originates from a study of PD-1 blockade in mismatch repair-deficient tumors. As for the study in general: Patients had around 12 mismatch repair-deficient cancer types, all previously treated and progressing.

Turning to this clone: Its antigen remains unknown.

PCR or immunohistochemistry showed mismatch repair deficiency in every enrolled patient. The TCR-sequenced patients were a few responders to pembrolizumab. Whole-study results and caveats: Tumor-resident clones, often undetectable pretreatment in blood, expanded then contracted after pembrolizumab.

Libraries were prepared by immunoSEQ multiplex PCR; TCRdb keeps only in-frame clonotypes and omits some of them. The sample yields approximately 25,000 clones, 83% seen once. There are 17 residues in the CDR3. This TCR derives from an adult with mismatch repair-deficient cancer. The J gene is TRBJ1-1, the V gene TRBV21-1; the table calls TRBD1, which could not be checked here. TRBV21-1 is a listed pseudogene. The sequenced sample was peripheral blood, obtained 12 weeks after starting pembrolizumab. CDR3 in DNA: TGTGCCAGCAGCAAAATCTTCCCCGGGACAGGGGACACTGAAGCTTTCTTT. Its translation is CASSKIFPGTGDTEAFF.